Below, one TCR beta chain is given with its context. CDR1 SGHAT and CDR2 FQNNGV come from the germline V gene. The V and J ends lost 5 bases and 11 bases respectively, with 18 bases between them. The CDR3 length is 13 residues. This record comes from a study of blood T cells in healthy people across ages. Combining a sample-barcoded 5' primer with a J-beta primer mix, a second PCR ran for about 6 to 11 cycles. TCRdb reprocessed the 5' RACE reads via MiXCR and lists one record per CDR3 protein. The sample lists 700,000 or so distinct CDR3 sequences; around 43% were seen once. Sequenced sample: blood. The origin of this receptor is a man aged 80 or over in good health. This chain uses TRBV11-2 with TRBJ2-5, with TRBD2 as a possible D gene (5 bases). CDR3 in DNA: TGTGCCAGCAGCGTAGGACTGAACAATGAGCAGTACTTC. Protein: CASSVGLNNEQYF.